A single sample is the source of the 21 T cell receptor beta chains below, sequenced in a study of blood T cell repertoires in COVID-19. Assay: immunoSEQ multiplex PCR; the TCRdb copy retains only in-frame clones and omits some. The repertoire includes 200,000 to 300,000 clones, over 70% of them detected once, and about 1.6% sits in the top ten. The sequenced sample was peripheral blood. These receptors were collected from a woman between 40 and 55 years old who had recovered from COVID-19.

CDR3 sequence (DNA): TGTGCCAGCGGAGCCAGGGGCCTCCCCTACGAGCAGTACTTC. Translated, it gives CASGARGLPYEQYF. This chain uses TRBV6-6 with TRBJ2-7; a possible D gene is TRBD1 (6 bases). The V end lost 8 bases, the J end lost 2 bases, and 16 bases lay between the germline ends. This CDR3 spans 14 amino acids. CDR1 and CDR2 (germline): MNHNY, SVGAGI (reference sequence).

This clone was seen a single time. The chain is built from TRBV5-1 and TRBJ2-7; possibly TRBD1 for D (5 bases). V gave up 2 bases and J gave up 3 bases, with 6 bases separating them. The length of the CDR3 is 12 residues. Germline values: CDR1 SGHRS, CDR2 YFSETQ. This chain's CDR3 is CASSFRDYEQYF. In DNA, the CDR3 is TGCGCCAGCAGCTTCAGGGACTACGAGCAGTACTTC.

This chain joins TRBV2 and TRBJ2-7, with 9 bases aligning to TRBD1. V shed 6 bases, J shed 4 bases, and the junction held 1 base outside the gene matches. CDR1 and CDR2 from the germline V gene are SNHLY and FYNNEI. CDR3 length: 12 amino acids. In DNA form, the CDR3 reads TGTGCCAGCAGGGGACAGGGTTACGAGCAGTACTTC. It is translated as CASRGQGYEQYF.

With regard to this clone: This CDR3 fails to terminate in the conserved phenylalanine or tryptophan, so it likely reflects a read error. The DNA is omitted, as the CDR3 cannot be located on it reliably, and the CDR3 follows TCRdb's listing. The chain is built from TRBV29-1 and TRBJ1-2; the table calls TRBD1, which could not be checked here. Germline CDR1 is SQVTM and CDR2 is ANQGSEA. Inclusive of both ends, the CDR3 amounts to 11 amino acids. The CDR3 sequence is CSVVGTGSVFV.

This clone was picked up a small number of times. The chain is built from TRBV3-1 (or the pseudogene TRBV3-2) and TRBJ2-7; TRBD1 might be the D (6 bases). Looked up from germline, CDR1 is LGHDT and CDR2 is YNNKEL (reference sequence). V was shortened by 2 bases and J by 2 bases, with 19 bases between the two germline ends. The CDR3 is 17 residues long. CDR3 sequence: CASSQHTGTFYTYEQYF. As DNA, the CDR3 is TGTGCCAGCAGCCAACATACCGGGACATTTTACACCTACGAGCAGTACTTC.

In its sample, this clone was seen once. This sequence joins TRBV12-3 or TRBV12-4 and TRBJ2-5, with D unclear. Trimming left V 3 bases short and J 5 bases short, with 7 bases between. This CDR3 comprises 12 residues. The DNA for the CDR3 is TGTGCCAGCAGTTTTTCAGCGGAGACCCAGTACTTC. It translates to CASSFSAETQYF.

This clone came up once. The chain is built from TRBV5-1 and TRBJ2-2, with 9 bases lining up with TRBD2. Germline V lookup: CDR1 SGHRS, CDR2 YFSETQ. The CDR3 extends over 14 amino acids. Trimming cost V 6 bases and J 4 bases; bases outside gene matches: 4. The CDR3 region is CASTSGDGTGELFF. The CDR3 bases are TGCGCCAGCACTAGCGGGGATGGCACCGGGGAGCTGTTTTTT.

CDR3 residues: CASSPPAGSTDTQYF. The DNA for the CDR3 is TGCGCCAGCAGCCCACCGGCGGGAAGCACAGATACGCAGTATTTT. The V call is TRBV4-1, the J call TRBJ2-3; perhaps TRBD2 as D (6 bases). Trimming removed 4 bases at V and 0 bases at J, with 11 bases between. The CDR3 has 15 amino acids. Germline lookup yields CDR1 MGHRA and CDR2 YSYEKL.

This clone was detected once. The V call is TRBV6-5, the J call TRBJ2-2, with a possible D match to TRBD1 (5 bases). Trimming pared 5 bases from V and 4 bases from J, leaving 14 bases between. Germline V gives CDR1 MNHEY, CDR2 SVGAGI. The CDR3 runs to 15 residues. This chain's CDR3 is CASSRDTGVTGELFF. The CDR3, as DNA: TGTGCCAGCAGTAGAGATACAGGAGTCACCGGGGAGCTGTTTTTT.

The V and J genes are TRBV5-1 and TRBJ1-1, with D tentatively TRBD1 (5 bases). V was trimmed by 5 bases and J by 1 base, leaving 9 bases between them. The CDR3 has 13 amino acids. CDR1 and CDR2 (germline): SGHRS, YFSETQ. The CDR3 spells CASSFDRNTEAFF. CDR3 DNA: TGCGCCAGCAGTTTTGACAGGAACACTGAAGCTTTCTTT.

The chain carries TRBV7-2 and TRBJ1-1, with D possibly being TRBD1 (6 bases). Per germline, CDR1 SGHTA and CDR2 FQGNSA. CDR3 length: 14 amino acids. Trimming shortened V by 3 bases and J by 1 base, and 9 bases separated the two germline ends. The CDR3 spells CASSLGGPNTEAFF. For the CDR3, the DNA is TGTGCCAGCAGCTTGGGGGGGCCGAACACTGAAGCTTTCTTT.

V is TRBV9 and J is TRBJ2-3, with D possibly matching TRBD2 (5 bases). CDR1 and CDR2 from the germline V gene are SGDLS and YYNGEE. CDR3 length: 14 residues. Deletions cut 4 bases from V and 4 bases from J, with 13 bases between. The CDR3 here is CASSLRREPDTQYF. The DNA of the CDR3 is TGTGCCAGCAGCCTCAGAAGGGAGCCAGATACGCAGTATTTT.

The chain's CDR3 is CASGFGQSSNQPQHF. For the CDR3, the DNA is TGTGCTAGTGGTTTCGGACAGTCTAGCAATCAGCCCCAGCATTTT. The chain recombines TRBV12-5 with TRBJ1-5, with a tentative D call TRBD1 (6 bases). CDR1 LGHNT and CDR2 FRNRAP come from the germline V gene. Trimming took 3 bases from V and 0 from J, leaving 9 bases between them. The CDR3 runs to 15 residues.

The rearrangement joins TRBV19 to TRBJ2-7; D remains unclear. V lost 6 bases and J lost 6, with 21 bases in between. Germline V lookup: CDR1 LNHDA, CDR2 SQIVND (reference sequence). The CDR3 consists of 15 residues. CDR3 DNA sequence: TGTGCCAGTAGCTCGGGTTCGGTTGGGTACCCCGAGCAGTACTTC. This gives the protein CASSSGSVGYPEQYF.

The chain is built from TRBV7-2 and TRBJ1-1; D possibly corresponds to TRBD1 (5 bases). Germline CDR1 SGHTA, CDR2 FQGNSA. Trimming cost V 5 bases and J 1 base, with 11 bases left between them. This CDR3 is 14 amino acids long. The CDR3 sequence is CASSPRVGNTEAFF. The CDR3, as DNA: TGTGCCAGCAGCCCCAGGGTGGGGAACACTGAAGCTTTCTTT.

This clone occurred once. The chain employs TRBV5-6 and TRBJ1-1, with D maybe TRBD1 (5 bases). CDR1 and CDR2 (germline): SGHDT, YYEEEE. The germline V and J ends were trimmed by 4 bases and 0 bases, with 16 bases remaining between them. The CDR3 spans 16 residues. In DNA, the CDR3 is TGTGCCAGCAGCAGCCATCCGACAGCTGTGAACACTGAAGCTTTCTTT. Its protein product is CASSSHPTAVNTEAFF.

This chain joins TRBV7-2 and TRBJ2-7; D call uncertain. The CDR3 runs to 14 residues. Germline lookup yields CDR1 SGHTA and CDR2 FQGNSA. Trimming took 0 bases from V and 0 from J, leaving 6 bases between them. CDR3 in DNA: TGTGCCAGCAGCTTAGCCCCGAGCTCCTACGAGCAGTACTTC. Protein: CASSLAPSSYEQYF.

V is TRBV9 and J is TRBJ1-2, with 8 bases identical to TRBD1. Germline V gene data show CDR1 as SGDLS and CDR2 as YYNGEE. V lost 2 bases to trimming and J lost 7 bases; unmatched junction nucleotides: 7. The CDR3 extends over 14 amino acids. For the CDR3, the DNA is TGTGCCAGCAGCGTGGCCGGGACAGGCTCTGGCTACACCTTC. This codes for CASSVAGTGSGYTF.

This sequence joins TRBV7-3 and TRBJ1-3; a weak D match, TRBD1 (6 bases). Germline lookup yields CDR1 SGHTA and CDR2 FQGTGA. With 1 base removed from V and 1 base from J, the gap between germline ends came to 8 bases. This CDR3 is 15 amino acids long. The CDR3: CASSLNGQSGNTIYF. CDR3 bases: TGTGCCAGCAGCTTAAATGGACAGTCTGGAAACACCATATATTTT.

Only a few counts were recorded for this clone. CDR3 coding DNA: TGCAGCGCCGCTCGACAGGTTAACTATGGCTACACCTTC. It encodes CSAARQVNYGYTF. The chain links TRBV29-1 to TRBJ1-2, with D possibly matching TRBD1 (6 bases). CDR1 SQVTM and CDR2 ANQGSEA come from the germline V gene. The CDR3 is made up of 13 amino acids. Between the trimmed V and J ends, which lost 7 bases and 1 base, there was a span of 13 bases.

V gene TRBV2 combines with J gene TRBJ2-1; weak D call: TRBD1 (5 bases). The germline V and J ends were trimmed by 7 bases and 13 bases, with 17 bases remaining between them. The V gene's germline CDR1 is SNHLY and CDR2 FYNNEI. CDR3 size: 12 residues. The CDR3 loop is CASKGTQGHQFF. In DNA, the CDR3 is TGTGCCAGCAAGGGTACGCAGGGTCATCAGTTCTTC.